The sequence of this T cell receptor beta chain was determined in a study of blood T cell repertoires in COVID-19 (dated by TCRdb to the early 2020s). General notes on the study: Samples from collaborators originated in the United States, Italy and Spain and spanned both the acute and convalescent phases of COVID-19. The prospective study material was composed of cDNA or gDNA derived from T cells, B-cell-depleted T cells, or PBMCs. Deeply sampled blood TCRbeta repertoires from subjects exposed to, actively infected with, or recovered from COVID-19 were included in the dataset. The repertoires were released in a freely available public database meant as a resource for research on the immune response to SARS-CoV-2. Samples were obtained from the ongoing ImmuneRACE study (first 160 participants) and from about 1,300 subjects provided by 6 global collaborators. The sample metadata nearly always contained a de-identified subject ID, COVID-19 status, age in years and sex. Where HLA class I and class II types were available, the types were taken from metadata supplied by the sample provider, not from assay-based typing. General conclusions and limits of the study: The quantity of clinical and demographic metadata differed by source and by participant and was supplied without curation.

V is clipped by 3 bases and J by 8 bases, and the sequence between their germline boundaries is 16 bases long. According to the germline V gene, CDR1 reads SGHTA and CDR2 reads FQGNSA. Inclusive of the bounding cysteine and phenylalanine, the CDR3 is 15 residues long. Only CDR3 DNA remains: 45 bases, in frame from the first base. At one collaborating source in Seattle, patients were enrolled during active infection and were followed longitudinally through the course of disease. Each collaborating institution followed its own protocols to collect whole blood in K2EDTA tubes. For TCRbeta analysis, collaborators shipped samples in one of three forms: frozen whole blood, isolated PBMCs, or DNA extracted from either of those sample types. TCRbeta CDR3 regions were amplified from genomic DNA by means of the immunoSEQ Assay, a bias-controlled multiplex PCR. The original pipeline was this. Within the assay, amplification of reference gene primers was used to estimate how many nucleated cells each sample contained. To quantify the absolute abundance of each unique TCRbeta CDR3 rearrangement, sequence reads were collapsed and filtered. Productive Simpson clonality was computed per sample as the square root of Simpson's diversity index over productive rearrangements. The table was pulled from immuneACCESS by TCRdb, which kept in-frame rearrangements only. Such tables lose some clones; where checked, under half of the loss comes from unresolved V genes, and the rest has no known cause. V, J and clone size reflect that table, while D and trimming were determined from the DNA. This sample lists 65,000 to 95,000 clones; approximately 93% were detected once. In total, the top ten clones hold just over 2.5% of the sample.

Regarding this clone: Its specific antigen is unknown. There are no base qualities to consult, and no much larger clone falls within one base.

The receptor was derived from a man aged 45-60 years with COVID-19, enrolled during active disease. Sequencing was carried out using peripheral blood. The chain is assembled from TRBV7-2 and TRBJ1-4; TRBD1 is perhaps the D gene, given 5 matching bases. The CDR3 protein is CASSFRGLVDEKLFF. The sequenced DNA: TGTGCCAGCAGCTTCCGGGGACTCGTGGACGAAAAACTGTTTTTT.